The present T cell receptor (beta chain) was sequenced within a study of radiation and T cells in renal cell carcinoma. General study results and limits: Baseline intratumoral clonotype presence is unknown without pretreatment biopsies.

A note on this clone: Its matching antigen is unknown.

Time point indicated: blood 4 weeks post-SBRT, at nephrectomy. Noted treatment: 15 Gy SBRT to primary tumor, nephrectomy 4 weeks later. Nephrectomy followed 15 Gy stereotactic body radiation by 4 weeks. Radiation-treated patients gave blood at baseline, week 2 and week 4. The patient's renal cell carcinoma had clear cell pathology. Sequenced by immunoSEQ multiplex PCR; TCRdb stores in-frame clones only, minus some. The sample has 150,000 to 200,000 clones, approximately 90% seen once. The source material was blood, sampled from a patient whose treatment included radiotherapy and nephrectomy. This sequence was found in a woman in her forties or fifties with renal cell carcinoma.

CDR3 residues: CATSNLGGNTEAFF. The CDR3 DNA reads TGTGCCACCAGCAATTTAGGGGGGAACACTGAAGCTTTCTTT. The chain recombines TRBV15 with TRBJ1-1; TRBD1 might be the D (6 bases). Trimming shortened V by 4 bases and J by 1 base, and 10 bases separated the two germline ends. Germline lookup yields CDR1 LNHNV and CDR2 YYDKDF (reference sequence). This CDR3 has 14 residues.